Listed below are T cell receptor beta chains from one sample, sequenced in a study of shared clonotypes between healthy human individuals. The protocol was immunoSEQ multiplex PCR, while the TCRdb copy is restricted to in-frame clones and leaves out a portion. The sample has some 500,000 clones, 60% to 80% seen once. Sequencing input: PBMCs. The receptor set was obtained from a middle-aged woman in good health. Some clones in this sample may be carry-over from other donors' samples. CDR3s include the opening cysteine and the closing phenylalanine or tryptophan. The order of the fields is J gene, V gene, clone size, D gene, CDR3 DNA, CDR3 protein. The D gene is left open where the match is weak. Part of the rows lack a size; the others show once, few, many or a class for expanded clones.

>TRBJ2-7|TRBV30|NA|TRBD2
TGTGCCTGGAGGACTAGCGGGAGCTGGGCCGAGCAGTACTTC
CAWRTSGSWAEQYF
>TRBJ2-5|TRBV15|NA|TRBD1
TGTGCCACCAGCGACACCCGACAGGGATTAAGAAAAGAGACCCAGTACTTC
CATSDTRQGLRKETQYF
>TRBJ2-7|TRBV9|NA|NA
TGTGCCAGCAGCGCCCGTTTCGAGCCCTACGAGCAGTACTTC
CASSARFEPYEQYF
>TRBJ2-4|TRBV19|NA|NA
TGTGCCAGTAGTATCAGTCTAGCCAAAAACATTCAGTACTTC
CASSISLAKNIQYF
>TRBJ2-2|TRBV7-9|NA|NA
TGTGCCAGTCGGGCGGGGGCGCAGAACACCGGGGAGCTGTTTTTT
CASRAGAQNTGELFF
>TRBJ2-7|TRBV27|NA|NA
TGTGCCAGCAGTTTAAACAGGGCGTCCTACGAGCAGTACTTC
CASSLNRASYEQYF
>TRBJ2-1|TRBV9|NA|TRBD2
TGTGCCAGCTCAAGAGCGGGAGGGCCTTACAATGAGCAGTTCTTC
CASSRAGGPYNEQFF
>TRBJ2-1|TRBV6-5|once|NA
TGTGCCAGCAGTTACCAGGACAGGCAGTTCTTC
CASSYQDRQFF
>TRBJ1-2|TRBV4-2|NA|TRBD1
TGTGCCAGCAGCCAGGGGCTTGGACAGGGTTTTGGCTACACCTTC
CASSQGLGQGFGYTF
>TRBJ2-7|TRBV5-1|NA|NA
TGCGCCAGCAGCTTGTATGGGAGTAACTACGAGCAGTACTTC
CASSLYGSNYEQYF
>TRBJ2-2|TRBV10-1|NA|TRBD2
TGCGCCAGCAGTGCGTCTAGCGGGAGGAGTGGGACCGGGGAGCTGTTTTTT
CASSASSGRSGTGELFF
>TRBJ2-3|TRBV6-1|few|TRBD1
TGTGCCAGCAGCCAAACGGGACAGGGGGCAGATACGCAGTATTTT
CASSQTGQGADTQYF
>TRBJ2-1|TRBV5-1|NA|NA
TGCGCCAGCAGCTTAAACCCCTCGGGCTACAATGAGCAGTTCTTC
CASSLNPSGYNEQFF
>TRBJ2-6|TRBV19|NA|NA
TGTGCCAGTATTAGCTTCTCTGGGGCCAACGTCCTGACTTTC
CASISFSGANVLTF
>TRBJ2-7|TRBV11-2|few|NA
TGTGCCAGCAGCTTAGGGGTGGGCCTCTACGAGCAGTACTTC
CASSLGVGLYEQYF
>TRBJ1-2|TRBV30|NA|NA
TGTGCCTGGACACAAGGGGCGGTAAATGGCTACACCTTC
CAWTQGAVNGYTF
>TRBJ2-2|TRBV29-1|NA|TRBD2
TGCAGCGTTGATGGCGGGAGTACAACCGGGGAGCTGTTTTTT
CSVDGGSTTGELFF
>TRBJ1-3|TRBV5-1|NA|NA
TGCGCCAGCAGCTTGGATGGGCAGTTTGGAAACACCATATATTTT
CASSLDGQFGNTIYF
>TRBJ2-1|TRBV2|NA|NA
TGTGCCAGCATTTGGGGTCGGGAGAAATACAATGAGCAGTTCTTC
CASIWGREKYNEQFF
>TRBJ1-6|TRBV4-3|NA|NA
TGCGCCAGCAGCCAAGTGAAAGGGCTTAATTCACCCCTCCACTTT
CASSQVKGLNSPLHF
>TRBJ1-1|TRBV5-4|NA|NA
TGTGCCAGCAGCTTGTGGGTGGGCACTGAAGCTTTCTTT
CASSLWVGTEAFF
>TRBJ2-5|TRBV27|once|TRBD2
TGTGCCAGCAGTTTATGGGACTACCAAGGTCAAGAGACCCAGTACTTC
CASSLWDYQGQETQYF
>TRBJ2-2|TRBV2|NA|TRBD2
TGTGCCAGCAGAGGGACTAGCGGGAGCCCCGGGGAGCTGTTTTTT
CASRGTSGSPGELFF